Below, one T cell receptor (beta chain) is given with its context. This CDR3 has 11 residues. Germline CDR1 is SGHDT and CDR2 is YYEEEE. Trimming removed 6 bases from V and 9 bases from J, with 10 bases in between. The data were taken from a study of blood T cell repertoires in COVID-19. TCRdb's table, derived via immunoSEQ multiplex PCR, lists solely in-frame clones and lacks some. The sample has about 140,000 clones, roughly 80% seen once; the top ten hold about 3.5%. This receptor was identified in a man aged 65 to 85 who had recovered from COVID-19. The chain links TRBV5-6 to TRBJ2-1; a possible D gene is TRBD1 (6 bases). The specimen sequenced was peripheral blood. CDR3 in DNA: TGTGCCAGCACCCGAGGGGGTGAGCAGTTCTTC. This translates into CASTRGGEQFF.